What follows are 30 T cell receptor beta chains derived from one specimen sequenced in a study of PD-L1 blockade in urothelial cancer. Sample time point: pretreatment peripheral blood. The repertoire was sequenced with immunoSEQ multiplex PCR; TCRdb's copy has only in-frame clones and lacks some. The sample shows about 50,000 clones, roughly 89% of them seen only once. The source was PBMCs, collected around atezolizumab (anti-PD-L1) treatment. These receptor sequences come from a woman aged 60-75 years with urothelial cancer.

In its sample, this clone is medium-sized. The genes are TRBV2 and TRBJ2-2; D is possibly TRBD1 (6 bases). Germline assignment: CDR1 SNHLY and CDR2 FYNNEI. Trimming pared 2 bases from V and 6 bases from J, leaving 16 bases between. The CDR3 has 16 amino acids. CDR3 sequence reads: CASSERSRGLSGELFF. The CDR3 region has the DNA TGTGCCAGCAGTGAACGGAGTAGGGGGTTATCCGGGGAGCTGTTTTTT.

The sample holds a few counts of this clone. The V gene is TRBV2, the J gene TRBJ1-2, with a possible D match to TRBD1 (6 bases). CDR1 and CDR2 (germline): SNHLY, FYNNEI. The CDR3 spans 13 residues. V lost 1 base to trimming and J lost 6 bases, with 9 bases between them. The CDR3 reads CASSEGQDHGYTF. DNA of the CDR3: TGTGCCAGCAGTGAAGGACAGGACCATGGCTACACCTTC.

The chain employs TRBV5-1 and TRBJ2-5, with D maybe TRBD2 (5 bases). The J call may not be correct, given that the DNA end is closer to TRBJ2-7. The germline V gene has CDR1 SGHRS and CDR2 YFSETQ. This CDR3 is 14 amino acids long. CDR3 bases: TGCGCCAGCAGCTTGGCCTCATCGGGGTACGAGCAGTACTTC. Its translation: CASSLASSGYEQYF.

V and J are TRBV14 and TRBJ2-6, with 8 bases fitting TRBD1. Trimming at V came to 1 base and at J to 4 bases, leaving 6 bases not matched to a gene. The CDR3 is 17 amino acids. The germline CDR1 and CDR2 sequences are SGHDN and FVKESK. CDR3 protein: CASSQGQGAAGANVLTF. The CDR3, as DNA: TGTGCCAGCAGCCAAGGGCAGGGGGCGGCAGGGGCCAACGTCCTGACTTTC.

The chain has TRBV4-3 and TRBJ1-3; weak D call: TRBD1 (6 bases). This CDR3 contains 16 residues. CDR1 LGHNA and CDR2 YSLEER come from the germline V gene. Trimming pared 4 bases from V and 4 bases from J, leaving 17 bases between. The chain's CDR3 is CASSLNRALTGNTIYF. The CDR3 DNA follows: TGCGCCAGCAGCCTAAACAGGGCCCTCACGGGAAACACCATATATTTT.

The chain employs TRBV5-6 and TRBJ2-3, with TRBD2 matching 10 bases. Germline CDR1 is SGHDT and CDR2 is YYEEEE. Trimming at V came to 2 bases and at J to 4 bases, leaving 4 bases not matched to a gene. The CDR3 has 15 residues. The DNA for the CDR3 is TGTGCCAGCAGCTTAGCGGGGGGGCCGTCAGATACGCAGTATTTT. This translates into CASSLAGGPSDTQYF. Using reference TRBV5-6 and TRBJ2-3 for the parts outside the CDR3, the full variable domain is DAGVTQSPTHLIKTRGQQVTLRCSPKSGHDTVSWYQQALGQGPQFIFQYYEEEERQRGNFPDRFSGHQFPNYSSELNVNALLLGDSALYLCASSLAGGPSDTQYFGPGTRLTVL.

The V and J genes are TRBV10-3 and TRBJ1-5; weak D call: TRBD1 (5 bases). The germline V gene has CDR1 ENHRY and CDR2 SYGVKD. The CDR3 is 16 residues long. With 3 bases removed from V and 3 bases from J, the gap between germline ends came to 15 bases. CDR3 nucleotides: TGTGCCATCAGTGAAGGGTCGGCGGGGACCAATCAGCCCCAGCATTTT. Translated: CAISEGSAGTNQPQHF.

This clone appeared once. The V gene is TRBV19, the J gene TRBJ2-3; maybe TRBD2 (6 bases). CDR3 size: 12 residues. V shed 3 bases and J shed 7 bases, with 8 bases lying between them. Germline values: CDR1 LNHDA, CDR2 SQIVND (reference sequence). In nucleotides, the CDR3 is TGTGCCAGTAGTATGGGGGGAAATACGCAGTATTTT. Translation: CASSMGGNTQYF.

The genes are TRBV18 and TRBJ2-1, with 10 nucleotides matching TRBD2. V gave up 2 bases and J gave up 7 bases; unmatched junction bases: 14. This CDR3 spans 18 amino acids. CDR1 and CDR2 from the germline V gene are KGHSH and LQKENI. DNA of the CDR3: TGTGCCAGCTCACCATCTAAGGCTAGCGGGAGTTCCAGGAATGAGCAGTTCTTC. It is translated as CASSPSKASGSSRNEQFF.

This chain uses TRBV28 with TRBJ2-2; D remains ambiguous. The V end lost 1 base, the J end lost 4 bases, and 13 bases lay between the germline ends. This CDR3 has 16 amino acids. Germline V gene lookup returns CDR1 MDHEN and CDR2 SYDVKM. The CDR3 bases are TGTGCCAGCAGTTTATCATCGGTACTCGCCACCGGGGAGCTGTTTTTT. It is translated as CASSLSSVLATGELFF.

This chain joins TRBV2 and TRBJ2-7, with 10 bases identical to TRBD1. This CDR3 has 15 residues. V was pared by 2 bases and J by 4 bases, with 5 bases of the junction left unmatched. CDR1 is SNHLY, CDR2 FYNNEI, per germline. The CDR3 sequence is CASSERGQGIYEQYF. The CDR3 DNA is TGTGCCAGCAGTGAAAGGGGACAGGGGATATACGAGCAGTACTTC.

The chain joins TRBV27 to TRBJ2-3, with TRBD2 matching over 8 bases. This CDR3 has 16 amino acids. Trimming removed 2 bases from V and 2 bases from J; junction bases left unmatched: 6. Per the germline V gene, CDR1 is MNHEY and CDR2 is SMNVEV (reference sequence). CDR3 sequence (DNA): TGTGCCAGCAGTTTAGGGCTAGCGGGTACCACAGATACGCAGTATTTT. Its protein is CASSLGLAGTTDTQYF.

The chain joins TRBV5-1 to TRBJ2-5; 7 bases fit TRBD1. Per the germline V gene, CDR1 is SGHRS and CDR2 is YFSETQ. This CDR3 spans 13 amino acids. V gave up 4 bases and J gave up 5 bases; unmatched junction bases: 5. The CDR3: CASSDRVWETQYF. CDR3 DNA: TGCGCCAGCAGCGACAGGGTATGGGAGACCCAGTACTTC. Combining the CDR3 with reference TRBV5-1 and TRBJ2-5 gives the whole variable domain KAGVTQTPRYLIKTRGQQVTLSCSPISGHRSVSWYQQTPGQGLQFLFEYFSETQRNKGNFPGRFSGRQFSNSRSEMNVSTLELGDSALYLCASSDRVWETQYFGPGTRLLVL.

V gene TRBV28 combines with J gene TRBJ1-3; 7 bases are a match to TRBD1. Germline-derived CDR1 and CDR2 are MDHEN and SYDVKM. Losses at the gene ends were 6 bases for V and 2 bases for J; bases not matched to a gene: 10. This CDR3 is built from 16 residues. The CDR3 DNA sequence: TGTGCCAGCAGCACGGGGACAGAATACACTGGAAACACCATATATTTT. This translates into CASSTGTEYTGNTIYF.

The chain combines TRBV7-3 with TRBJ2-3, with TRBD2 matching over 11 bases. The CDR3 spans 15 residues. The junction had 8 bases not matched to a gene; V was cut back by 6 bases and J by 6 bases. Germline V CDR1 and CDR2: SGHTA, FQGTGA. The CDR3 nucleotides read TGTGCCAGCAGTCCTAGCGGGGGGATACCCGATACGCAGTATTTT. This gives the protein CASSPSGGIPDTQYF.

The rearrangement links TRBV9 to TRBJ2-3, with 11 bases lining up with TRBD2. J lost 3 bases, V lost 0 bases, and 6 bases had no gene match. Germline V CDR1 and CDR2: SGDLS, YYNGEE. This CDR3 has 17 residues. In DNA form, the CDR3 reads TGTGCCAGCAGCGTAGAGGGGACTAGCGGAGGAACAGATACGCAGTATTTT. It encodes CASSVEGTSGGTDTQYF.

This chain links TRBV18 with TRBJ2-5; tentative D call: TRBD2 (6 bases). The CDR3 is 14 residues long. V lost 0 bases to trimming and J lost 5 bases, with 10 bases between them. Germline CDR1 is KGHSH and CDR2 is LQKENI. The CDR3 bases are TGTGCCAGCTCACCACCGGCAGGGAGGGAGACCCAGTACTTC. Translating gives CASSPPAGRETQYF.

This clone was recorded only once. The chain combines TRBV28 with TRBJ2-3, with D unclear. V was trimmed by 4 bases and J by 0 bases, leaving 14 bases between them. CDR3 length equals 16 residues. The germline gives CDR1 MDHEN, CDR2 SYDVKM. The CDR3 loop reads CASSSTKTTSTDTQYF. The CDR3 region has the DNA TGTGCCAGCAGTTCCACTAAAACAACTAGCACAGATACGCAGTATTTT.

This rearrangement joins TRBV29-1 to TRBJ2-3, with D perhaps TRBD2 (6 bases). Between the trimmed V and J ends, which lost 4 bases and 5 bases, there was a span of 19 bases. Germline CDR1 reads SQVTM; CDR2 reads ANQGSEA. This CDR3 comprises 15 residues. The CDR3 DNA sequence: TGCAGCGTTGCATCCGGGAGACGGGTGAGAGATACGCAGTATTTT. This codes for CSVASGRRVRDTQYF.

The chain recombines TRBV21-1 with TRBJ2-1; whether TRBD1, the table's D call, matches the DNA was not checked. TRBV21-1 is tagged as a pseudogene. The CDR3 loop spans 20 amino acids. CDR3 coding DNA: TGTGCCAGCAGCAAAAACACTCGGGACAGGGTAAATCTTTCCTTTAATGAGCAGTTCTTC. It yields the protein CASSKNTRDRVNLSFNEQFF.

The chain recombines TRBV4-3 with TRBJ2-1; tentative D call: TRBD2 (6 bases). Per germline, CDR1 LGHNA and CDR2 YSLEER. CDR3 length equals 14 residues. V lost 2 bases, J lost 3 bases, and 8 bases lay in between. The chain's CDR3 is CASSQPGGYNEQFF. CDR3 nucleotides: TGCGCCAGCAGCCAACCCGGGGGCTACAATGAGCAGTTCTTC.

Here the CDR3 reads CASSPGGPNTEAFF. The CDR3 DNA is TGTGCCAGCAGTCCAGGGGGACCGAACACTGAAGCTTTCTTT. The chain combines TRBV5-4 with TRBJ1-1, with 7 bases matching TRBD1. The germline gives CDR1 SGHNT, CDR2 YYREEE (reference sequence). The V gene end was trimmed by 5 bases and the J gene end by 1 base; junction bases not matched to a gene: 5. This CDR3 has 14 residues.

The chain combines TRBV2 with TRBJ1-5; 11 nucleotides align to TRBD1. The CDR3 is 15 amino acids. Trimming took 6 bases from V and 7 from J; bases not matched to a gene: 8. Germline V gene data show CDR1 as SNHLY and CDR2 as FYNNEI. The CDR3 protein is CASRTGTGGTQPQHF. As DNA, the CDR3 is TGTGCCAGCAGAACCGGGACAGGGGGTACCCAGCCCCAGCATTTT.

V usage is TRBV4-1 and J usage is TRBJ2-1; 7 positions match TRBD2. CDR1 and CDR2 (germline): MGHRA, YSYEKL. The V segment lost 0 bases and the J segment 8 bases; nucleotides outside the gene matches: 7. There are 15 residues in the CDR3. Here the CDR3 DNA reads TGCGCCAGCAGCCAAGACCAGGTGGGGGGGGATGAGCAGTTCTTC. Protein product: CASSQDQVGGDEQFF.

The V gene is TRBV7-3, the J gene TRBJ2-2, with D possibly matching TRBD1 (5 bases). Germline V gene lookup returns CDR1 SGHTA and CDR2 FQGTGA. Trimming took 1 base from V and 6 from J, leaving 15 bases between them. The CDR3 spans 16 residues. The CDR3 reads CASSLNPGPVSGELFF. The CDR3 bases are TGTGCCAGCAGCTTAAACCCAGGGCCCGTGTCCGGGGAGCTGTTTTTT.

The gene calls are TRBV10-2 and TRBJ2-1; 8 nucleotides agree with TRBD2. Germline CDR1 WSHSY, CDR2 SAAADI. The CDR3 loop spans 20 amino acids. The V and J ends lost 4 bases and 2 bases, in that order; junction bases with no gene match: 19. The CDR3 DNA reads as TGCGCCAGCAGTGGTACTAGCGGCTCAAACCCCATTAAAACCTACAATGAGCAGTTCTTC. This encodes CASSGTSGSNPIKTYNEQFF.

V and J are TRBV19 and TRBJ1-1; D possibly corresponds to TRBD1 (5 bases). The CDR3 is 14 residues long. In germline, CDR1 is LNHDA, CDR2 SQIVND (reference sequence). With 4 bases removed from V and 5 bases from J, the gap between germline ends came to 14 bases. CDR3 sequence (DNA): TGTGCCAGTAGTAACGTGGCAGGGAGGACTGAAGCTTTCTTT. This codes for CASSNVAGRTEAFF.

V is TRBV6-1 and J is TRBJ2-7; tentative D call: TRBD2 (6 bases). Germline CDR1 reads MNHNS; CDR2 reads SASEGT. The V end lost 4 bases, the J end lost 6 bases, and 13 bases lay between the germline ends. The CDR3 has 13 amino acids. CDR3 nucleotides: TGTGCCAGCAGTGTTGCTAGCGTGGGCGAGCAGTACTTC. Encoded protein: CASSVASVGEQYF.

The chain joins TRBV10-3 to TRBJ1-5; possibly TRBD1 for D (5 bases). V was pared by 10 bases and J by 3 bases, with 16 bases between. The CDR3 consists of 14 residues. Looked up from germline, CDR1 is ENHRY and CDR2 is SYGVKD. CDR3 in DNA: TGTGCCACCGCCTCCGACAGCGTCAATCAGCCCCAGCATTTT. Residues: CATASDSVNQPQHF.

This chain links TRBV7-9 with TRBJ2-1; TRBD1 might be the D (5 bases). V lost 2 bases, J lost 9 bases, and 17 bases lay in between. Germline CDR1 reads SEHNR; CDR2 reads FQNEAQ (reference sequence). The CDR3 totals 15 residues. Here the CDR3 DNA reads TGTGCCAGCAGCTTATGGGGCCCTGGAGCTCTTGAGCAGTTCTTC. It is translated as CASSLWGPGALEQFF.